The 15 T cell receptor beta chains reported below all come from one sample, sequenced in a study of persistence of HIV-infected CD4 T cells. This was the immunoSEQ version 4 assay in survey mode. Only in-frame clones appear in the TCRdb table, and some are missing; sequencing was by immunoSEQ multiplex PCR. The table lists tens of thousands of clones, roughly 70% of them singletons. The stimulus was an HIV-1 Gag 15-mer peptide pool, 0.85 to 1 ug/peptide/mL. Sorting selected CD4+ T cells upregulating both CD40 ligand and CD69. The antigens for these receptors are not known. Here the sequenced sample was CD4+ T cells sorted from PBMCs after approximately 20-hour stimulation, taken from a patient who received antiretroviral therapy. The receptors stem from an adult man with HIV who was CMV-seropositive.

This chain links TRBV7-2 with TRBJ1-4; D might be TRBD1 (5 bases). The germline V gene encodes CDR1 SGHTA and CDR2 FQGNSA. V shed 2 bases and J shed 8 bases, with 18 bases lying between them. The CDR3 is 16 residues long. The CDR3: CASSLIPGAGVEKLFF. CDR3 coding DNA: TGTGCCAGCAGCTTAATCCCCGGGGCGGGGGTCGAAAAACTGTTTTTT.

In this sample, this clone turned up a few times. V usage is TRBV29-1 and J usage is TRBJ1-2; 8 bases agree with TRBD1. The CDR3 totals 13 residues. Germline V gene lookup returns CDR1 SQVTM and CDR2 ANQGSEA. J gave up 4 bases and V 5 bases, and 6 bases lay outside the gene matches. CDR3 in amino acids: CSVRTGTFYGYTF. The CDR3 region has the DNA TGCAGCGTTCGGACAGGGACCTTCTATGGCTACACCTTC.

This chain links TRBV18 with TRBJ1-1, with 8 bases that match TRBD1. V shed 3 bases, J shed 7 bases, and the junction held 10 bases outside the gene matches. The CDR3 has 15 residues. Germline V gene sequence: CDR1 KGHSH, CDR2 LQKENI. CDR3 DNA: TGTGCCAGCTCACCGCAACAGGGGGTACAGAGTGAAGCTTTCTTT. Translating it yields CASSPQQGVQSEAFF.

This clone has just one count. V and J are TRBV27 and TRBJ1-5; the match to TRBD1 covers 8 bases. Germline assignment: CDR1 MNHEY and CDR2 SMNVEV (reference sequence). The CDR3 sequence is 17 residues long. Trimming at V came to 5 bases and at J to 4 bases, leaving 13 bases not matched to a gene. CDR3 residues: CASSLGRSTGGNQPQHF. In nucleotides, the CDR3 is TGTGCCAGCAGTCTAGGGAGGTCTACAGGGGGTAATCAGCCCCAGCATTTT.

The chain couples TRBV12-5 to TRBJ1-1; D unclear. The CDR3 is made up of 11 amino acids. Germline values: CDR1 LGHNT, CDR2 FRNRAP. Trimming removed 11 bases from V and 4 bases from J, with 11 bases in between. The CDR3 spells CAFQGPTEAFF. The CDR3 bases are TGTGCTTTTCAAGGCCCCACTGAAGCTTTCTTT.

The chain joins TRBV15 to TRBJ2-7, with 7 bases identical to TRBD2. The CDR3 extends over 14 amino acids. Germline V gives CDR1 LNHNV, CDR2 YYDKDF (reference sequence). V trimming: 11 bases; J trimming: 2 bases; junction bases outside the gene matches: 12. As DNA, the CDR3 is TGTGCCGTCTCCCGGGGGGACTCCCCCTACGAGCAGTACTTC. It translates to CAVSRGDSPYEQYF.

V and J are TRBV10-2 and TRBJ1-5; tentatively, D is TRBD1 (6 bases). Trimming pared 6 bases from V and 2 bases from J, leaving 11 bases between. CDR3 length: 14 residues. CDR1 is WSHSY, CDR2 SAAADI, per germline. The CDR3 DNA sequence: TGCGCCAGCAGACTTTCAGGGGGCAATCAGCCCCAGCATTTT. As protein: CASRLSGGNQPQHF.

V gene TRBV19 combines with J gene TRBJ2-4, with D perhaps assigned TRBD1 or TRBD2 (6 bases each). CDR3 size: 16 residues. The germline V gene has CDR1 LNHDA and CDR2 SQIVND (reference sequence). V was cut by 6 bases and J by 2 bases, with 17 bases left in between. CDR3 loop: CASREIGGGTKNIQYF. The DNA for the CDR3 is TGTGCCAGTAGAGAAATCGGGGGCGGTACCAAAAACATTCAGTACTTC.

This chain links TRBV12-3 or TRBV12-4 with TRBJ2-7; TRBD2 is a possible D gene (5 bases). Trimming cost V 5 bases and J 9 bases, with 14 bases left between them. This CDR3 comprises 12 residues. CDR3 region: CASSAGLSGQYF. CDR3 coding DNA: TGTGCCAGCAGTGCGGGCCTGTCGGGGCAGTACTTC.

J is TRBJ1-4 and V is TRBV27; the D gene is possibly TRBD1 (6 bases). The CDR3 is made up of 12 amino acids. Trimming cost V 8 bases and J 5 bases, with 9 bases left between them. CDR1 and CDR2 from the germline V gene are MNHEY and SMNVEV (reference sequence). In DNA form, the CDR3 reads TGTGCCAGCGGACAGTACAATGAAAAACTGTTTTTT. It encodes CASGQYNEKLFF.

This clone was recorded a few times. V and J are TRBV7-7 and TRBJ2-2; D is possibly TRBD1 (7 bases). Germline CDR1 is SSHAT and CDR2 is FNYEAQ (reference sequence). V was shortened by 7 bases and J by 4 bases, with 19 bases between the two germline ends. CDR3 length: 16 residues. CDR3 in amino acids: CASTPGGSGSTGELFF. CDR3 sequence (DNA): TGTGCCAGCACCCCAGGGGGGAGCGGATCCACCGGGGAGCTGTTTTTT.

The J gene is TRBJ2-4, the V gene TRBV14, with a weak D call TRBD1 (6 bases). Germline CDR1 is SGHDN and CDR2 is FVKESK. V gave up 4 bases and J gave up 0 bases, with 16 bases separating them. This CDR3 has 17 amino acids. The CDR3 protein is CASSPRNRVRAKNIQYF. CDR3 nucleotides: TGTGCCAGCAGCCCCAGAAACAGGGTACGAGCCAAAAACATTCAGTACTTC.

V is TRBV28 and J is TRBJ1-5, with D possibly TRBD1 on 5 matching bases. CDR3 size: 17 residues. Trimming took 5 bases from V and 3 from J, leaving 20 bases between them. Germline values: CDR1 MDHEN, CDR2 SYDVKM. This CDR3 reads CASSHNAGSGANQPQHF. The CDR3 DNA reads TGTGCCAGCAGTCATAATGCAGGGAGTGGGGCCAATCAGCCCCAGCATTTT.

The chain uses TRBV27 and TRBJ1-2, with 10 bases that match TRBD1. J lost 4 bases, V lost 5 bases, and 7 bases had no gene match. Germline values: CDR1 MNHEY, CDR2 SMNVEV (reference sequence). The CDR3 length is 15 residues. CDR3 residues: CASSPGQGEVYGYTF. The CDR3 region has the DNA TGTGCCAGCAGTCCCGGACAGGGGGAAGTCTATGGCTACACCTTC.

This sequence joins TRBV9 and TRBJ2-6; 13 positions match TRBD2. This CDR3 comprises 19 residues. V dropped 4 bases and J dropped 0; count of bases not matched to a gene: 7. Germline CDR1 SGDLS, CDR2 YYNGEE. The CDR3 region has the DNA TGTGCCAGCAGCCCAAAGACTAGCGGGGGGCCCTCTGGGGCCAACGTCCTGACTTTC. The encoded protein is CASSPKTSGGPSGANVLTF.